The sequence of this T cell receptor beta chain was determined in a study of immune characterization of retroperitoneal liposarcoma. TCRdb reprocessed the PCR reads via MiXCR and lists one record per CDR3 protein. Of 10,000 to 11,000 distinct CDR3 sequences listed, approximately 35% were seen once; the top ten hold roughly a quarter. The CDR3 consists of 14 residues. V was shortened by 5 bases and J by 4 bases, with 14 bases between the two germline ends. Germline V gives CDR1 SGHAT, CDR2 FQNNGV. The sample consisted of tumor tissue. The receptor was isolated from a male donor with retroperitoneal liposarcoma. The chain joins TRBV11-2 to TRBJ2-5; D may match TRBD1 or TRBD2 (5 bases each). CDR3 protein: CASSVQGPTETQYF. The CDR3 DNA is TGTGCCAGCAGCGTTCAGGGACCCACAGAGACCCAGTACTTC.